This T cell receptor (beta chain) is from a study of blood T cell repertoires in COVID-19. CDR1 and CDR2 (germline): MNHEY, SVGAGI. Trimming removed 7 bases from V and 1 base from J, with 13 bases in between. This CDR3 region has 14 residues. Profiling relied on immunoSEQ multiplex PCR, and the TCRdb table lists in-frame clones only, not all of them. The sample yields approximately 160,000 clones, around four fifths seen once. This TCR derives from a woman between 45 and 65 years old who had recovered from COVID-19. This rearrangement joins TRBV6-5 to TRBJ1-1, with a weak D call TRBD1 (5 bases). The sample was PBMCs or T cells enriched from blood (not recorded which). The CDR3 region has the DNA TGTGCCAGCACGATGAACAGGAGGAACACTGAAGCTTTCTTT. It specifies CASTMNRRNTEAFF.